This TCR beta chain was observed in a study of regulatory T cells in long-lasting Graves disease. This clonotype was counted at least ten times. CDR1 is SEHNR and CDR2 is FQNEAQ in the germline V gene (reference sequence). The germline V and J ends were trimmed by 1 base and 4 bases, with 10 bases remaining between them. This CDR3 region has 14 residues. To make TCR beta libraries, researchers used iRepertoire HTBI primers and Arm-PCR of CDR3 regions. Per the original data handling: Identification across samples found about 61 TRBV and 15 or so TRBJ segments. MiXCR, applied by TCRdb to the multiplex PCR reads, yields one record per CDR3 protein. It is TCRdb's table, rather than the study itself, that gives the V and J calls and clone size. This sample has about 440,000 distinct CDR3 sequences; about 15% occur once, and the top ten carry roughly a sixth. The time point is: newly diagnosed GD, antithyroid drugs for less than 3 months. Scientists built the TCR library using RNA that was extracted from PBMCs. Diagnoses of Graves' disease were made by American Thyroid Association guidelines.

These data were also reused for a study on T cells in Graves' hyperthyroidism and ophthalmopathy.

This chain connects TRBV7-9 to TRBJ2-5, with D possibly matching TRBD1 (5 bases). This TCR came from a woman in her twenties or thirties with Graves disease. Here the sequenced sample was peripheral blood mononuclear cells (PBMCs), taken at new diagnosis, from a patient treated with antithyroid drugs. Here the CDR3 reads CASSLEAGLETQYF. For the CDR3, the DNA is TGTGCCAGCAGCTTAGAGGCAGGGTTAGAGACCCAGTACTTC.